Listed below are T cell receptor beta chains from one sample, sequenced in a study of blood T cell repertoires in COVID-19. The method was immunoSEQ multiplex PCR; TCRdb's version includes in-frame clones alone and lacks a portion of them. This table has more than 200,000 clones, around four fifths appearing once. The specimen sequenced was peripheral blood. The receptors stem from a man in his forties or fifties with active or convalescent COVID-19. The CDR3 runs from the conserved cysteine through the conserved F or W. The D gene is left open where the match is weak. Clone size is shown for a subset of rows, as once, few, many or a class of expanded clone.

clone size,V gene,CDR3 length,J gene,D gene,CDR3 protein,CDR3 DNA
NA,TRBV7-2,14,TRBJ2-1,TRBD2,CASSLSGGIIEQFF,TGTGCCAGCAGCCTTAGCGGGGGCATTATCGAGCAGTTCTTC
NA,TRBV7-6,18,TRBJ2-3,TRBD2,CASSPLAGGPPSTDTQYF,TGTGCCAGCAGCCCTTTAGCGGGGGGGCCCCCTAGCACAGATACGCAGTATTTT
NA,TRBV5-1,15,TRBJ1-3,NA,CASSQGQTSGNTIYF,TGCGCCAGCAGCCAAGGACAGACCTCTGGAAACACCATATATTTT
NA,TRBV28,14,TRBJ2-1,TRBD2,CAIHRGLAGIEQFF,TGTGCCATACATAGAGGACTAGCGGGGATTGAGCAGTTCTTC
NA,TRBV5-1,13,TRBJ1-2,NA,CASSWGGAGGYTF,TGCGCCAGCAGTTGGGGGGGCGCGGGCGGCTACACCTTC
NA,TRBV6-5,16,TRBJ1-1,NA,CASSSNLDGGETEAFF,TGTGCCAGCAGTTCCAACTTGGACGGGGGAGAGACTGAAGCTTTCTTT
NA,TRBV19,15,TRBJ1-1,NA,CAIKAPTGMNTEAFF,TGTGCCATAAAAGCCCCAACAGGGATGAACACTGAAGCTTTCTTT
NA,TRBV30,13,TRBJ1-6,TRBD1,CALTGTLNSPLHF,TGTGCCTTGACAGGGACCTTGAATTCACCCCTCCACTTT
NA,TRBV7-8,15,TRBJ1-4,NA,CASSELEVLNEKLFF,TGTGCCAGCAGCGAACTCGAGGTTTTGAATGAAAAACTGTTTTTT
NA,TRBV24-1,14,TRBJ1-2,TRBD1,CATSGGQGSSGYTF,TGTGCCACCAGTGGGGGACAGGGATCGAGTGGCTACACCTTC
NA,TRBV29-1,12,TRBJ2-7,TRBD1,CSGGQGTGEQYF,TGCAGCGGCGGACAGGGGACAGGCGAGCAGTACTTC
NA,TRBV2,13,TRBJ2-5,TRBD1,CASSSPGTGEKYF,TGTGCCAGCAGTTCGCCCGGGACAGGGGAGAAGTACTTC
NA,TRBV15,15,TRBJ2-7,NA,CATSRAEGGDYEQYF,TGTGCCACCAGCAGGGCAGAGGGGGGGGACTACGAGCAGTACTTC
NA,TRBV27,16,TRBJ1-6,TRBD1,CASSYDRVVWNSPLHF,TGTGCCAGCAGTTACGACAGGGTAGTATGGAATTCACCCCTCCACTTT
NA,TRBV19,14,TRBJ1-5,NA,CASSLGTTNQPQHF,TGTGCCAGTAGCCTCGGGACAACCAATCAGCCCCAGCATTTT
once,TRBV30,13,TRBJ1-2,NA,CAWSVRVSYGYTF,TGTGCCTGGAGTGTAAGAGTGAGCTATGGCTACACCTTC
NA,TRBV18,16,TRBJ1-3,NA,CASSPSWQGAGNTIYF,TGTGCCAGCTCACCGAGTTGGCAGGGTGCTGGAAACACCATATATTTT
once,TRBV15,13,TRBJ2-5,NA,CATSRSPGETQYF,TGTGCCACCAGCAGATCCCCAGGAGAGACCCAGTACTTC
NA,TRBV15,20,TRBJ2-3,TRBD2,CATSSTTGTSGRWGTDTQYF,TGTGCCACCAGCAGCACGACGGGGACTAGCGGGAGGTGGGGCACAGATACGCAGTATTTT
NA,TRBV19,14,TRBJ2-7,NA,CASSMPGDRYEQYF,TGTGCCAGTAGTATGCCAGGGGATCGGTACGAGCAGTACTTC
NA,TRBV7-9,14,TRBJ2-2,TRBD1,CASRGQGADGELFF,TGTGCCAGCAGAGGACAGGGGGCCGACGGGGAGCTGTTTTTT